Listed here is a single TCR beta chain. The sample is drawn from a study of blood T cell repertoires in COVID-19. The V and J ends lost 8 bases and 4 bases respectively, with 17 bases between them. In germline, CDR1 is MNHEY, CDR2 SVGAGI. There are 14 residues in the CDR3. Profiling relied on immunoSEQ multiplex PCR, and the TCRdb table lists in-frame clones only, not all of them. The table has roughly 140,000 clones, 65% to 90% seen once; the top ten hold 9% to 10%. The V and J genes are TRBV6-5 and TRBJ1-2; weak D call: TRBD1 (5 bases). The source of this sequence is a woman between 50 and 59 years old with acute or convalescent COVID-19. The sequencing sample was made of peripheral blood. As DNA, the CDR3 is TGTGCCAGCGGGTTCAGGGCGGTTGGCTATGGCTACACCTTC. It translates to CASGFRAVGYGYTF.